This T cell receptor beta chain stems from a study of glioma-infiltrating T cells after dendritic cell vaccination (dated by TCRdb to between 2015 and 2016). In terms of the full investigation: The cohort comprised about 15 glioblastoma patients from Phase I and II dendritic cell vaccination trials, 9 newly diagnosed and 6 with recurrent disease. Between 2003 and 2012, patients were given autologous tumor lysate-pulsed dendritic cell vaccination. To make the vaccine, monocyte-derived dendritic cells were cultured for under eight days with IL-4 and GM-CSF and then pulsed overnight with autologous tumor lysate. Each patient was given three intradermal dendritic cell vaccine injections, spaced two weeks apart, in the arm below the axilla. In glioblastoma patients vaccinated with dendritic cells, deep sequencing of TCR beta CDR3 regions served to measure tumor-infiltrating lymphocyte content and to compare repertoires between tumor and blood. Survival after dendritic cell vaccination was correlated with TCR sequencing metrics such as TIL content and the overlap between tumor and blood repertoires.

V is reduced by 2 bases and J by 7 bases, leaving a spacing of 12 bases between them. The CDR3 goes from the cysteine to the phenylalanine over 14 residues. Just CDR3 DNA is preserved here, 42 bases in frame from base 1. CDR1 and CDR2 are read off the germline V gene (reference sequence) as MNHNY and SVGAGI. Broad study findings and their caveats: The TCR overlap response model with three groups was called speculative and said to need prospective validation. After dendritic cell vaccination, a higher estimated pretreatment TIL content predicted longer time to progression and longer overall survival. The cohort was small and heterogeneous, with few patients having full blood and tumor sets and even fewer initial-recurrent tumor pairs. No direct relationship between TCR clonality and survival was found, suggesting a diverse polyclonal response may matter.

Patients were selected on the basis of adequate residual fresh-frozen tumor tissue and more than two years of available survival data. An isocitrate dehydrogenase mutation was not carried by any of the glioblastoma patients, although molecular status was otherwise variable. PBMC were collected before vaccination, two weeks after the third vaccination, and at tumor progression if tumor progression occurred. The Qiagen DNeasy Blood extraction Kit was used for extraction of genomic DNA. The count of this clone is one. What this receptor recognizes is not known. No much larger clone is present one base from it, and per-base qualities are unavailable. TCRB CDR3 regions were amplified from approximately 2 ug genomic DNA, or all available DNA if less, using the immunoSEQ assay. The multiplex PCR employed 60 forward primers targeting TCR V beta segments and 13 reverse primers targeting J beta segments. Synthetic control templates were spiked into each sample at limiting dilution to estimate reads per starting template. Reads of 87 bp were generated by sequencing on the Illumina HiSeq System. The paper's processing steps were these. To remove PCR and sequencing errors, closely related sequences were merged with a nearest neighbor algorithm. TCR overlap was defined as the percentage of unique tumor TCR beta sequences that were also present in the same patient's peripheral blood. The table comes from immuneACCESS by way of TCRdb, which keeps in-frame sequences with V and J called. Part of the clones is missing from these tables; in studies checked, under half for an unresolved V gene and the rest for unknown reasons. The D gene and trimming were derived from the DNA, and the V and J assignments and clone size from that table. The sample data list 93,000 or so clones, and approximately 80% of these were observed just once. Approximately 12% of the sample comes from the top ten.

The sequence links TRBV6-6 to TRBJ2-1, with the D gene uncertain. The origin of this receptor is a human donor with glioblastoma. The material was blood, obtained before dendritic cell vaccination. Here the CDR3 is given as CASSYSPFGNEQFF. The DNA sequence follows: TGTGCCAGCAGTTACAGTCCTTTCGGGAATGAGCAGTTCTTC.